This paragraph reports one TCR beta chain. The antigen remains undetermined. This sample is part of a study of blood T cells in healthy people across ages. Study-level information: Template switching recovered approximately one barcoded beta molecule for every two T cells.

This CDR3 has 16 residues. Losses at the gene ends were 5 bases for V and 4 bases for J; bases not matched to a gene: 12. Looked up from germline, CDR1 is SGHRS and CDR2 is YFSETQ. The use of a sample-barcoded 5' primer and a J-beta primer mix characterized a second PCR of about 7 to 12 cycles. Every molecule of cDNA carried a tag from a template-switch adaptor with 12 random nucleotides. MiXCR was run by TCRdb on the 5' RACE reads, yielding one entry per CDR3 protein. The sample records over 1.5 million distinct CDR3 sequences, 49% being singletons. Study results and limitations: While age rose, TCR beta diversity per million T cells dropped in a roughly linear way. CMV infection status of these donors was not known.

The sequence was obtained from a woman aged 40 to 55 in good health. The rearrangement uses TRBV5-1 and TRBJ2-1, with 7 bases that match TRBD1. The sequencing input was blood. CDR3 sequence: CASRPLTGTEYNEQFF. The CDR3 nucleotides read TGCGCCAGCAGGCCGCTCACCGGGACAGAGTACAATGAGCAGTTCTTC.